This T cell receptor beta chain was retrieved from a study of cytomegalovirus exposure and HLA in healthy donors. In the study overall: The Caucasian-associated ancestry cluster contained about 80% of the approximately 410 genotyped donors.

PCR amplification relied on 60 Vbeta primers (plus 13 Jbeta primers). TCRdb keeps only in-frame clones here, not all; method: immunoSEQ multiplex PCR. Seen in this sample are under 250,000 clones; the ten most common clones hold 1.1%. As for this clone: Its target is unknown. The junction departs from the called germline gene at one end, perhaps through a read error. Other nucleotide sequences in the sample specify the same CDR3.

General study points: It was approximately 150 TCR beta chains that were listed as cytomegalovirus-associated.

The CDR3 consists of 14 residues. Germline assignment: CDR1 SGHTA and CDR2 FQGTGA. Material: PBMCs. The TCR originated in a girl aged 2 to 9 in good health and CMV-seropositive. This rearrangement joins TRBV7-3 to TRBJ2-2, with 10 bases that match TRBD2. CDR3 nucleotide sequence: TGCGCCAGCAGCCGCACTAGCGGGGCCGGGGAGCTGTTTTTT. Amino acids: CASSRTSGAGELFF.